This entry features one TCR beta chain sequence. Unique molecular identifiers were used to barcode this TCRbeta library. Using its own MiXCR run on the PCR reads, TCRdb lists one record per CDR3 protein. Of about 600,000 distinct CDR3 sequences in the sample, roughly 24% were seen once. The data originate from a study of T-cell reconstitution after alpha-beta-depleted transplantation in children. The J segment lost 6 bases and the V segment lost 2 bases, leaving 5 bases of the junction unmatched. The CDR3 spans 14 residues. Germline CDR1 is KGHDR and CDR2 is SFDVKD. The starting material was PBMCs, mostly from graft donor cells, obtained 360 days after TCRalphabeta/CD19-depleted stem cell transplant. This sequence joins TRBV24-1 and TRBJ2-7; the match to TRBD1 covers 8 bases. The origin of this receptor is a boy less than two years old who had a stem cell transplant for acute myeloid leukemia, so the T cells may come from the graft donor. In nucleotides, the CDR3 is TGTGCCACCAGTGATTGGAGTACAGGGGGCGAGCAGTACTTC. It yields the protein CATSDWSTGGEQYF.